This TCR beta chain emerged from a study of Ad26.COV2.S vaccination and SARS-CoV-2 variants. Indicated treatment: approximately 18 received Ad26.COV2.S at low or high dose, single or two shots; 5 received placebo; per-sample allocation not given. The samples date from day 63 after the first vaccine or placebo injection. The CDR3 length is 18 residues. Trimming removed 2 bases from V and 2 bases from J; junction bases left unmatched: 8. From germline, CDR1 is ENHRY and CDR2 SYGVKD. The method was immunoSEQ multiplex PCR; TCRdb's version includes in-frame clones alone and lacks a portion of them. The sample carries roughly 270,000 clones, 70% to 90% recorded once.

Sequenced here: peripheral blood, sampled in a trial of Ad26.COV2.S vaccine versus placebo. The chain links TRBV10-3 to TRBJ2-3, with TRBD2 matching 12 bases. The origin of this receptor is a person aged 18-65 years who received the Ad26.COV2.S COVID-19 vaccine or a placebo. The CDR3 nucleotides are TGTGCCATCAGTGAGACCAGACTAGCGGGAGTATTCACAGATACGCAGTATTTT. Translated, it gives CAISETRLAGVFTDTQYF.